This TCR beta chain was identified during a study of technical replicates of blood from a handful of donors. Using immunoSEQ multiplex PCR, the repertoire was profiled, and TCRdb retains in-frame clones only, with some absent. This table has over 50,000 clones, around 86% appearing once. The ends were cut back, 9 bases at V and 5 bases at J, with 19 bases in the middle. The CDR3 loop spans 14 amino acids. The V gene's germline CDR1 is SEHNR and CDR2 FQNEAQ (reference sequence). V and J are TRBV7-9 and TRBJ1-2; D gene uncertain. This TCR derives from a human donor in good health. Some clones in this sample may be carry-over from other donors' samples. Sequenced material: PBMCs. The DNA of the CDR3 is TGTGCCAGTGCCCTAGACGGAGGGATATATGGCTACACCTTC. This sequence encodes CASALDGGIYGYTF.